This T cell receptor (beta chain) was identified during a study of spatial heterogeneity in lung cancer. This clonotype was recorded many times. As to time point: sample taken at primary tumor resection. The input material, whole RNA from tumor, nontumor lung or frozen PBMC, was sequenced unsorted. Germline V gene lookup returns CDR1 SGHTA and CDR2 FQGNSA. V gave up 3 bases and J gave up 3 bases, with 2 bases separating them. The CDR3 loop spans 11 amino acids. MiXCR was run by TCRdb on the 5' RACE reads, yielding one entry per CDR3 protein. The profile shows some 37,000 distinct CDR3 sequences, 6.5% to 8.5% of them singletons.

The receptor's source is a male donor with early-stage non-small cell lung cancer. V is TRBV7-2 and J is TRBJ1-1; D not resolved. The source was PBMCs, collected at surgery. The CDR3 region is CASSFDTEAFF. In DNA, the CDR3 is TGTGCCAGCAGCTTTGACACTGAAGCTTTCTTT.